The 3 T cell receptor beta chains below were found in one sample sequenced in a study of cytomegalovirus exposure and HLA in healthy donors. PCR used 60 Vbeta primers and 13 Jbeta primers. Data came from immunoSEQ multiplex PCR; TCRdb stores just in-frame clones and leaves some out. The repertoire holds some 130,000 clones, with around 76% as singletons. The source material was PBMCs. These receptors all come from a male donor in good health and CMV-seronegative.

The chain employs TRBV28 and TRBJ1-1, with 7 positions matching TRBD1. Germline CDR1 is MDHEN and CDR2 is SYDVKM. The CDR3 has 15 residues. Trimming at V came to 4 bases and at J to 1 base, leaving 6 bases not matched to a gene. CDR3 region: CASSYSGQKNTEAFF. CDR3 coding DNA: TGTGCCAGCAGTTATTCGGGACAGAAGAACACTGAAGCTTTCTTT.

This chain joins TRBV19 and TRBJ2-7; TRBD1 aligns across 9 bases. CDR1 is LNHDA and CDR2 is SQIVND in the germline V gene (reference sequence). This CDR3 is built from 15 residues. With 4 bases clipped from V and 0 bases from J, the junction kept 4 bases outside the gene matches. The CDR3 DNA reads TGTGCCAGTAGTACCCCGGGACAGGGCTCCTACGAGCAGTACTTC. Translating gives CASSTPGQGSYEQYF.

Comments on this clone: The sample carries other DNA sequences with the same CDR3. The chain couples TRBV30 to TRBJ2-4; tentatively, D is TRBD1 (6 bases). The CDR3 totals 16 residues. Germline-derived CDR1 and CDR2 are GTSNPN and SVGIG (reference sequence). V lost 0 bases, J lost 0 bases, and 12 bases lay in between. The CDR3 nucleotides read TGTGCCTGGAGTGTGCCGGGACATCTAGCCAAAAACATTCAGTACTTC. Its protein is CAWSVPGHLAKNIQYF. Complete variable domain (other parts from reference TRBV30 and TRBJ2-4): SQTIHQWPATLVQPVGSPLSLECTVEGTSNPNLYWYRQAAGRGLQLLFYSVGIGQISSEVPQNLSASRPQDRQFILSSKKLLLSDSGFYLCAWSVPGHLAKNIQYFGAGTRLSVL.